This T cell receptor (beta chain) was profiled in a study of blood T cells in healthy people across ages. Study background: Using template switching, researchers captured about one barcoded beta molecule for each two T cells. Study results and limitations: Significant beta diversity loss was already apparent by age roughly 38, declining roughly linearly.

Only a few counts were recorded for this clonotype. What it binds is unknown. V lost 6 bases, J lost 7 bases, and 7 bases lay in between. This CDR3 contains 11 residues. PCR was performed a second time for about 7 to 12 cycles using a sample-barcoded 5' primer and a J-beta primer mix. Template switching added a 12-random-nucleotide identifier to every cDNA molecule. In TCRdb, the 5' RACE reads were re-called with MiXCR into one record per CDR3 protein. The data hold about 640,000 distinct CDR3 sequences, with under 65% observed a single time. With each sample, at least 5 micrograms of total RNA were extracted.

This TCR came from a man aged 60 to 75 in good health. The V call is TRBV12-3 or TRBV12-4, the J call TRBJ2-1; D ambiguous. Source material: blood. The CDR3 DNA reads as TGTGCCAGCAGCCCAGAAAATGAGCAGTTCTTC. This gives the protein CASSPENEQFF.